This TCR beta chain was profiled in a study of blood T cells in healthy people across ages. Overall study findings and caveats: CMV status of donors was unknown, possibly confounding expanded clonotype changes. Measured against age, TCR beta diversity per million T cells decreased in a roughly linear manner. Unsorted PBMC material precluded a definitive naive versus antigen-experienced comparison.

Germline values: CDR1 SGHTA, CDR2 FQGNSA. Trimming cost V 0 bases and J 6 bases, with 11 bases left between them. This CDR3 region has 14 residues. Alongside a J-beta primer mix, a sample-barcoded 5' primer served in a second PCR lasting about 6 to 11 cycles. One entry per CDR3 protein results from TCRdb running MiXCR on the 5' RACE reads. The sample gives some 1.5 million distinct CDR3 sequences, 35% to 45% of which show up once; around 4% is in the top ten. Per-sample yields of isolated PBMCs were at least 7 million. Concerning this clonotype: The antigen is unknown.

The sequence derives from a woman between 18 and 30 years old in good health. The chain recombines TRBV7-2 with TRBJ1-1, with a tentative D call TRBD1 (5 bases). Sequencing was done on a sample of blood. CDR3 sequence reads: CASSLAVGQPEAFF. The CDR3 region has the DNA TGTGCCAGCAGCTTAGCTGTGGGGCAGCCTGAAGCTTTCTTT.